This is a list of T cell receptor beta chains from one sample in a study of T cell repertoires in cytomegalovirus infection. One entry per CDR3 protein results from TCRdb running MiXCR on the reads. Among around 500,000 distinct CDR3 sequences listed, about 42% were seen once. No antigen is known for these receptors. This specimen was cultured PBMCs, taken from culture after CMV antigen stimulation. The source of these receptors is a human donor in good health (CMV status not recorded). Some clones in this sample may be carry-over from other donors' samples. Each CDR3 is given with its conserved first and last residue. A D gene is named only where the DNA matches it firmly. Clone size is given for some rows only: seen once, a few or many times, or a class if the clone is expanded.

NA | many | TRBJ2-1 | TRBV7-9 | CASSPLEDRGGEQFF | TGTGCCAGCAGCCCCTTAGAAGATCGGGGCGGTGAGCAGTTCTTC
NA | few | TRBJ2-5 | TRBV4-3 | CASSQDPGAPSQYF | TGCGCCAGCAGCCAAGATCCCGGAGCCCCATCCCAGTACTTC
NA | NA | TRBJ2-5 | TRBV7-2 | CASSRSWGAETQYF | TGTGCCAGCAGCCGTTCCTGGGGGGCGGAGACCCAGTACTTC
TRBD1 | few | TRBJ1-3 | TRBV10-3 | CAAGQASSGNTIYF | TGTGCCGCCGGACAGGCGAGCTCTGGAAACACCATATATTTT
NA | NA | TRBJ2-7 | TRBV12-3/TRBV12-4 | CASSRQVSGLYEQYF | TGTGCCAGCAGTAGACAGGTTTCTGGCCTCTACGAGCAGTACTTC
TRBD2 | NA | TRBJ2-5 | TRBV11-3 | CASSPGTSGVGQETQYF | TGTGCCAGCAGCCCCGGGACTAGCGGGGTAGGCCAAGAGACCCAGTACTTC
TRBD2 | NA | TRBJ2-7 | TRBV7-9 | CASSSLTSNEQYF | TGTGCCAGCAGCTCCCTGACTAGCAACGAGCAGTACTTC
NA | few | TRBJ2-7 | TRBV7-6 | CASSEAEPHYEQYF | TGTGCCAGCAGCGAGGCGGAACCCCACTACGAGCAGTACTTC
TRBD1 | NA | TRBJ2-5 | TRBV6-2/TRBV6-3 | CASRGQGEETQYF | TGTGCCAGCAGGGGACAGGGCGAGGAGACCCAGTACTTC
NA | few | TRBJ2-4 | TRBV6-8 | CASSFPFRRGVLAKNIQYF | TGTGCCAGCAGCTTCCCTTTCCGGAGGGGTGTCCTAGCCAAAAACATTCAGTACTTC
NA | NA | TRBJ2-5 | TRBV7-9 | CASSPRLTGGEETQYF | TGTGCCAGCAGCCCAAGGTTAACAGGGGGGGAAGAGACCCAGTACTTC
NA | NA | TRBJ2-7 | TRBV7-2 | CASSLWRRNPFNEQYF | TGTGCCAGCAGCTTATGGCGCAGAAACCCGTTTAACGAGCAGTACTTC
NA | few | TRBJ2-5 | TRBV7-2 | CASSRVSLALQETQYF | TGTGCCAGCAGCAGAGTCTCGTTAGCTCTCCAAGAGACCCAGTACTTC
TRBD2 | NA | TRBJ2-4 | TRBV12-3/TRBV12-4 | CASSPTGTSGSREAKNIQYF | TGTGCCAGCAGTCCAACAGGGACTAGCGGGAGTAGGGAAGCCAAAAACATTCAGTACTTC
NA | NA | TRBJ1-2 | TRBV7-2 | CASSLLREADNGYTF | TGTGCCAGCAGCTTATTAAGGGAGGCGGACAATGGCTACACCTTC
NA | NA | TRBJ1-4 | TRBV6-5 | CASKPALSEKLFF | TGTGCCAGCAAGCCCGCCTTAAGCGAAAAACTGTTTTTT
TRBD2 | few | TRBJ2-3 | TRBV19 | CASSTVAGTDTQYF | TGTGCCAGTAGTACTGTAGCGGGAACAGATACGCAGTATTTT
NA | few | TRBJ2-3 | TRBV5-4 | CASSYGGRADTQYF | TGTGCCAGCAGCTACGGGGGTAGAGCAGATACGCAGTATTTT
NA | NA | TRBJ1-1 | TRBV18 | CASSPWLREAFF | TGTGCCAGCTCACCCTGGCTCCGTGAAGCTTTCTTT
NA | NA | TRBJ2-2 | TRBV28 | CATNHLRYTGELFF | TGTGCCACCAATCACTTGCGGTACACCGGGGAGCTGTTTTTT
NA | NA | TRBJ2-7 | TRBV4-1 | CASSREGTGSDYEQYF | TGTGCCAGCAGCCGAGAGGGAACAGGGTCAGACTACGAGCAGTACTTC
TRBD2 | few | TRBJ2-1 | TRBV6-2/TRBV6-3 | CASSYGGGPRGNEQFF | TGTGCCAGCAGTTACGGGGGGGGTCCGCGAGGGAATGAGCAGTTCTTC
TRBD2 | few | TRBJ2-3 | TRBV7-9 | CASSFFGTSPTDTQYF | TGTGCCAGCAGCTTTTTTGGGACTAGCCCCACAGATACGCAGTATTTT
TRBD2 | NA | TRBJ2-4 | TRBV6-1 | CASLPGRGAKNIQYF | TGTGCCAGCCTTCCAGGGAGGGGTGCCAAAAACATTCAGTACTTC
NA | NA | TRBJ2-7 | TRBV7-2 | CASSSTYRDHYEQYF | TGTGCCAGCAGCTCCACCTATCGGGACCACTACGAGCAGTACTTC
TRBD2 | NA | TRBJ2-7 | TRBV7-3 | CASSLVDSGNYEQYF | TGTGCCAGCAGCTTAGTTGATAGCGGGAACTACGAGCAGTACTTC